What follows describes a single T cell receptor (beta chain). The count of this clone is one. It has no known antigen specificity. Per-base quality was not reported, and no clone a single base away is much larger than it. In the germline V gene, CDR1 corresponds to MDHEN and CDR2 to SYDVKM. Spanning cysteine to phenylalanine, the CDR3 consists of 14 amino acids. CDR3 DNA is the only sequence kept; it has 42 bases, read in frame from the first base. The germline ends are 15 bases apart after V is trimmed by 10 bases and J by 0 bases. TCRbeta CDR3 regions were amplified from genomic DNA using the immunoSEQ Assay, a bias-controlled multiplex PCR. The authors' pipeline ran thus. Within the assay, amplification of reference gene primers was used to estimate how many nucleated cells each sample contained. Sequence reads were collapsed and filtered to measure the absolute abundance of every unique TCRbeta CDR3 rearrangement. Productive Simpson clonality was computed per sample as the square root of Simpson's diversity index over productive rearrangements. The table comes from immuneACCESS by way of TCRdb, which keeps in-frame sequences with V and J called. Part of the clones is missing from these tables; in studies checked, under half for an unresolved V gene and the rest for unknown reasons. V and J calls and clone size are given by that table; D and trimming were obtained from the DNA. The sample profile shows approximately 320,000 clones; roughly 87% of them were found once. Of the sample, 8.9% is held by the ten largest clones.

These data belong to a study of blood T cell repertoires in COVID-19 (dated by TCRdb to the early 2020s). Some background on the complete study: Samples from collaborators originated in the United States, Italy and Spain and spanned both the acute and convalescent phases of COVID-19. Nearly every sample came with metadata listing a de-identified subject ID, COVID-19 status, age in years and sex. Where available, HLA class I and class II types were obtained from metadata supplied by the sample provider rather than from assay-based typing. Samples came from the ongoing ImmuneRACE study (first 160 participants) plus 1,254 subjects from 6 global collaborators. Deeply sampled blood TCRbeta repertoires from subjects exposed to, actively infected with, or recovered from COVID-19 were included in the dataset. The repertoires were released in a freely available public database meant as a resource for research on the immune response to SARS-CoV-2. The material from the prospective study consisted of cDNA or gDNA derived from T cells, B-cell-depleted T cells, or PBMCs.

Enrolling through a virtual design, the prospective study's participants ranged in age from roughly 18 to 89 years and lived across 24 United States geographic areas. To assign participants to cohorts, the prospective study relied on clinical history that participants themselves reported in a screening survey and a study questionnaire. ImmuneRACE Cohort 3 recovered participants were defined by two consecutive negative NP/OP PCR tests, healthcare professional clearance, or symptom resolution. In the prospective study, mobile phlebotomists collected whole blood, serum and a nasopharyngeal or oropharyngeal swab from each participant. Prospective study participants could optionally give additional blood draws and questionnaires over an approximately two-month period. Prospective study blood samples were shipped either frozen or at room temperature before DNA extraction. Study-wide conclusions, independent of this receptor: How much clinical and demographic metadata was included differed by source and by participant, and the metadata was provided uncurated.

The receptor comes from a woman aged 18-35 years who had recovered from COVID-19. In this chain, TRBV28 is recombined with TRBJ1-1; TRBD1 is a weak D gene call, 6 bases matching. The sample consisted of PBMCs or T cells enriched from blood (not recorded which). For the CDR3, the sequence is CATISTGLNTEAFF. The DNA sequence reads TGTGCCACCATTTCAACAGGGCTGAACACTGAAGCTTTCTTT.